The 27 T cell receptor beta chains below all came from one sample that was sequenced in a study of CXCR3-negative and CXCR3-positive naive CD8 T cells (dated by TCRdb to between 2019 and 2020). Instrument on record: NextSeq 550. The Human TCR Profiling Kit (MiLaboratory) was used to prepare UMI-labeled 5' RACE TRB cDNA libraries. With the reads reprocessed by TCRdb, a single entry stands for each CDR3 protein sequence and no DNA is reported. The sample's table covers roughly 89,000 distinct CDR3 sequences. The top ten clonotypes cover 1.1% of the sample. Sequenced input: naive CXCR3- CD8+ T cells from blood. Interpreted using the paper, the cell subset or site label stands for: CD45RO-CCR7+CD27+CD95- naive CD8+ T cells lacking CXCR3 (TNR3-). The receptors stem from a human donor in good health. Some clones in this sample may be carry-over from other donors' samples.

V is TRBV28 and J is TRBJ1-5. This CDR3 is built from 16 residues. Per germline, CDR1 MDHEN and CDR2 SYDVKM. The CDR3 reads CASSKMHPNWDQPQHF.

V gene TRBV20-1 combines with J gene TRBJ2-1; TCRdb calls TRBD2, which cannot be checked without DNA. The CDR3 length is 18 residues. CDR1 is DFQATT, CDR2 SNEGSKA, per germline (reference sequence). CDR3 loop: CSARDLGLAGADYNEQFF.

The V and J genes are TRBV20-1 and TRBJ1-4. This CDR3 spans 14 amino acids. Germline V gives CDR1 DFQATT, CDR2 SNEGSKA (reference sequence). CDR3 loop: CSARIGGESEKLFF.

J is TRBJ1-2 and V is TRBV7-9; TCRdb selects TRBD1, and the lack of DNA leaves this call unchecked. CDR1 SEHNR and CDR2 FQNEAQ come from the germline V gene (reference sequence). The CDR3 loop spans 15 amino acids. CDR3 in amino acids: CASSNGQIVDHGYTF.

The rearrangement uses TRBV5-1 and TRBJ2-1; TCRdb returns TRBD2, unconfirmable since there is no DNA. CDR3 size: 15 residues. CDR1 SGHRS and CDR2 YFSETQ come from the germline V gene. The CDR3 loop reads CASKPGLADYNEQFF.

The rearrangement uses TRBV5-1 and TRBJ2-7. CDR1 and CDR2 (germline): SGHRS, YFSETQ. The CDR3 loop spans 14 amino acids. The CDR3 is CASSFAGLRYEQYF.

The chain links TRBV9 to TRBJ2-7. This CDR3 comprises 13 residues. Germline V gene data show CDR1 as SGDLS and CDR2 as YYNGEE. CDR3 sequence reads: CASSVATGYEQYF.

This chain joins TRBV2 and TRBJ1-4; TCRdb's D call of TRBD1 is untestable without DNA. This CDR3 is 14 amino acids long. Germline values: CDR1 SNHLY, CDR2 FYNNEI. This chain's CDR3 is CASSEGRSNEKLFF.

The chain recombines TRBV27 with TRBJ2-1; TCRdb's D gene call, TRBD2, goes unchecked for lack of DNA. This CDR3 contains 15 residues. Germline-derived CDR1 and CDR2 are MNHEY and SMNVEV (reference sequence). CDR3 sequence reads: CASSEIAGLRNEQFF.

This chain uses TRBV29-1 with TRBJ2-1; TCRdb's D call, TRBD1, is unchecked because there is no DNA. This CDR3 contains 14 residues. Germline V CDR1 and CDR2: SQVTM, ANQGSEA. This chain's CDR3 is CSAPTGGYYDEQFF.

The CDR3 here is CSAKTQGSSYEQYF. V usage is TRBV29-1 and J usage is TRBJ2-7; TCRdb's D gene call, TRBD1, goes unchecked for lack of DNA. This CDR3 is 14 amino acids long. Germline-derived CDR1 and CDR2 are SQVTM and ANQGSEA.

The V and J genes are TRBV29-1 and TRBJ2-2; TCRdb's D gene call, TRBD2, goes unchecked for lack of DNA. Germline loops: CDR1 SQVTM, CDR2 ANQGSEA. This CDR3 has 12 residues. The CDR3 loop is CSARGTTGELFF.

V and J are TRBV12-2 and TRBJ1-2; TCRdb's D gene call, TRBD1, goes unchecked for lack of DNA. TRBV12-2 is a listed pseudogene. CDR3 length equals 17 residues. The CDR3 loop is CASRYPWGTGTGNGYTF.

This CDR3 is CASSLSSGMGNIQYF. The chain has TRBV5-5 and TRBJ2-4; absent DNA, TCRdb's TRBD2 call cannot be checked. CDR1 is SGHKS and CDR2 is YYEKEE in the germline V gene (reference sequence). This CDR3 comprises 15 residues.

The chain combines TRBV5-1 with TRBJ2-7. Germline-derived CDR1 and CDR2 are SGHRS and YFSETQ. CDR3 length: 13 amino acids. CDR3 region: CASSLGRAYEQYF.

The chain carries TRBV6-6 and TRBJ2-7; there is no DNA to check the TCRdb D call of TRBD1. The CDR3 runs to 12 residues. The germline V gene encodes CDR1 MNHNY and CDR2 SVGAGI (reference sequence). CDR3 region: CASSYSGGEQYF.

The chain employs TRBV7-9 and TRBJ1-1; the TCRdb call, TRBD1, lacks DNA for checking. Germline V CDR1 and CDR2: SEHNR, FQNEAQ (reference sequence). This CDR3 contains 15 residues. The chain's CDR3 is CASSLGQGYDTEAFF.

V gene TRBV4-3 combines with J gene TRBJ1-1. CDR1 and CDR2 from the germline V gene are LGHNA and YSLEER. The CDR3 is 14 amino acids. The CDR3 spells CASSQGPANTQAFF.

V and J are TRBV12-3 or TRBV12-4 and TRBJ2-3; TCRdb picks TRBD2, but there is no DNA to check that call. The length of the CDR3 is 17 residues. The CDR3 is CASSSQLAGGPGDTQYF.

CDR3 residues: CASSYSILDKNGYTF. The chain employs TRBV6-5 and TRBJ1-2; TCRdb picks TRBD1, but there is no DNA to check that call. The CDR3 has 15 amino acids. In germline, CDR1 is MNHEY, CDR2 SVGAGI.

V usage is TRBV7-3 and J usage is TRBJ2-7; TCRdb's D gene call, TRBD1, goes unchecked for lack of DNA. CDR1 and CDR2 from the germline V gene are SGHTA and FQGTGA. This CDR3 has 15 residues. The CDR3 sequence is CASSLTVDSYYEQYF. Based on the CDR3 plus reference TRBV7-3 and TRBJ2-7, the full variable domain is GAGVSQTPSNKVTEKGKYVELRCDPISGHTALYWYRQSLGQGPEFLIYFQGTGAADDSGLPNDRFFAVRPEGSVSTLKIQRTERGDSAVYLCASSLTVDSYYEQYFGPGTRLTVT.

Judged by frequency, this clonotype is medium-sized. The chain has TRBV30 and TRBJ2-7; with no DNA, the TCRdb D assignment of TRBD1 cannot be verified. The CDR3 is made up of 14 amino acids. Germline V lookup: CDR1 GTSNPN, CDR2 SVGIG (reference sequence). The CDR3: CAWSSGQGASEQYF.

This sequence joins TRBV5-6 and TRBJ2-6; TCRdb's D gene call, TRBD1, goes unchecked for lack of DNA. Germline CDR1 SGHDT, CDR2 YYEEEE. CDR3 size: 18 residues. CDR3 residues: CASCIMGQGISGANVLTF.

The chain is built from TRBV20-1 and TRBJ1-1; TCRdb outputs TRBD1, but without DNA this stays unchecked. Germline CDR1 reads DFQATT; CDR2 reads SNEGSKA (reference sequence). The CDR3 covers 15 residues. The CDR3: CSARRFGQENTEAFF.

The V and J genes are TRBV6-5 and TRBJ1-2. The CDR3 totals 16 residues. From germline, CDR1 is MNHEY and CDR2 SVGAGI. CDR3 sequence reads: CASSLTEYSTNYGYTF.

The chain carries TRBV5-1 and TRBJ2-2; TCRdb indicates TRBD2, and absent DNA this call remains unverified. In germline, CDR1 is SGHRS, CDR2 YFSETQ. The CDR3 sequence is 14 residues long. The CDR3 loop is CASQTSGNTGELFF.

The chain couples TRBV6-5 to TRBJ2-6. Germline CDR1 MNHEY, CDR2 SVGAGI. The CDR3 length is 13 residues. Here the CDR3 reads CASTLAGANVLTF.